This T cell receptor beta chain was sequenced for a study of shared clonotypes between healthy human individuals. The CDR3 covers 15 residues. From germline, CDR1 is SEHNR and CDR2 FQNEAQ (reference sequence). The V end was cut by 0 bases, the J end by 5 bases, with 13 bases between. The method was immunoSEQ multiplex PCR; TCRdb's version includes in-frame clones alone and lacks a portion of them. The table has more than 1.2 million clones, around 98.5% seen once. The J gene is TRBJ2-5, the V gene TRBV7-9; D might be TRBD2 (5 bases). Material: naive CD4+ T cells sorted from blood. Stated subset: CD45RA+ positively selected. The clonotype was recovered from a man younger than 45 in good health. The chain's CDR3 is CASSLAGGKGETQYF. The CDR3 DNA reads TGTGCCAGCAGCTTAGCAGGAGGAAAGGGCGAGACCCAGTACTTC. The entire variable domain, with the rest obtained from reference TRBV7-9 and TRBJ2-5, is as follows: DTGVSQNPRHKITKRGQNVTFRCDPISEHNRLYWYRQTLGQGPEFLTYFQNEAQLEKSRLLSDRFSAERPKGSFSTLEIQRTEQGDSAMYLCASSLAGGKGETQYFGPGTRLLVL.